Following are 18 T cell receptor beta chains from one sample sequenced in a study of regulatory T cells in long-lasting Graves disease. Construction of TCR beta libraries relied on iRepertoire HTBI primers and on Arm-PCR targeting CDR3 regions. TCRdb re-called the multiplex PCR reads through MiXCR, storing one row per CDR3 protein. The sample lists a few hundred thousand distinct CDR3 sequences, roughly 24% occurring once. Time point denoted: persistent/refractory GD, antithyroid drugs over 5 years with positive TRAb. Making the TCR library involved RNA that had been extracted from PBMCs. The specimen comprised peripheral blood mononuclear cells (PBMCs), sampled when the disease was refractory, from a patient treated with antithyroid drugs. The receptors here all came from a woman aged 35 to 49 with Graves disease.

This clonotype turned up a few times. This chain links TRBV6-1 with TRBJ1-1; tentatively, D is TRBD1 (5 bases). Germline loops: CDR1 MNHNS, CDR2 SASEGT. V was shortened by 6 bases and J by 3 bases, with 14 bases between the two germline ends. CDR3 size: 14 residues. The CDR3 coding sequence is TGTGCCAGCAGCCTGGGGGAAGGGGACACTGAAGCTTTCTTT. This encodes CASSLGEGDTEAFF.

This clonotype showed up just a few times. The rearrangement uses TRBV6-2 or TRBV6-3 and TRBJ2-5; D remains unclear. This CDR3 is 14 amino acids long. V lost 5 bases, J lost 0 bases, and 10 bases lay in between. Germline CDR1 is MNHEY and CDR2 is SVGEGT. CDR3: CASSKGRNQETQYF. The CDR3 DNA reads as TGTGCCAGCAGTAAAGGACGGAACCAAGAGACCCAGTACTTC.

The chain recombines TRBV28 with TRBJ1-2; 9 nucleotides line up with TRBD1. Germline values: CDR1 MDHEN, CDR2 SYDVKM. The CDR3 extends over 15 amino acids. The V and J ends lost 6 bases and 2 bases, in that order; junction bases with no gene match: 7. CDR3 bases: TGTGCCAGCAGATCGACCGGGACAGGGAACTATGGCTACACCTTC. It is translated as CASRSTGTGNYGYTF.

This clonotype was observed at least ten times. CDR3 nucleotide sequence: TGTGCCAGCAGGCCCAGGGTTAACGGGGAGCTGTTTTTT. This gives the protein CASRPRVNGELFF. The chain is built from TRBV2 and TRBJ2-2; D may be TRBD1 (5 bases). Germline V gene lookup returns CDR1 SNHLY and CDR2 FYNNEI. Trimming removed 6 bases from V and 7 bases from J, with 12 bases in between. The CDR3 runs to 13 residues.

Note on this clonotype: It may be a read error: a sequence one base away is much more abundant. In DNA form, the CDR3 reads TGTGCCAGCAGTGATGGAGGGGCTCCAGAGACCCAGTACTTC. It encodes CASSDGGAPETQYF. This sequence joins TRBV6-2 or TRBV6-3 and TRBJ2-5, with D tentatively TRBD2 (6 bases). V dropped 5 bases and J dropped 4 bases, with 14 bases sitting between them. This CDR3 has 14 amino acids. Germline loops: CDR1 MNHEY, CDR2 SVGEGT.

This clonotype was observed a handful of times. This rearrangement joins TRBV20-1 to TRBJ2-1, with D possibly being TRBD2 (6 bases). The CDR3 has 15 residues. V lost 2 bases to trimming and J lost 2 bases, with 13 bases between them. CDR1 is DFQATT, CDR2 SNEGSKA, per germline (reference sequence). For the CDR3, the DNA is TGCAGTGCTAGAAGCAGGCGGGGAACCTACAATGAGCAGTTCTTC. It translates to CSARSRRGTYNEQFF.

Ten or more counts support this clonotype. V and J are TRBV27 and TRBJ1-1; 9 bases map to TRBD1. The CDR3 extends over 15 amino acids. Trimming cost V 6 bases and J 0 bases; bases outside gene matches: 5. Germline CDR1 MNHEY, CDR2 SMNVEV (reference sequence). The DNA for the CDR3 is TGTGCCAGCAGGAGACAGGGGGTCCTGAACACTGAAGCTTTCTTT. This codes for CASRRQGVLNTEAFF.

This clonotype appeared once. The gene calls are TRBV19 and TRBJ1-1; D is unclear. V lost 2 bases and J 10 bases, leaving 14 bases between the germline ends. From germline, CDR1 is LNHDA and CDR2 SQIVND (reference sequence). The CDR3 consists of 13 residues. The CDR3 loop is CASSITGSGLAFF. CDR3 nucleotide sequence: TGTGCCAGTAGTATAACTGGATCGGGTCTAGCTTTCTTT.

The table lists this clonotype with many counts. The V call is TRBV6-1, the J call TRBJ2-5, with TRBD2 as a possible D gene (5 bases). Germline V gene lookup returns CDR1 MNHNS and CDR2 SASEGT. The CDR3 sequence is 13 residues long. Trimming left V 11 bases short and J 2 bases short, with 15 bases between. CDR3 residues: CAVREWAQETQYF. The DNA of the CDR3 is TGTGCCGTCCGGGAATGGGCACAAGAGACCCAGTACTTC.

This clonotype was detected only a few times. This chain links TRBV12-5 with TRBJ2-2; tentatively, D is TRBD2 (6 bases). Germline V gene lookup returns CDR1 LGHNT and CDR2 FRNRAP. Trimming pared 3 bases from V and 0 bases from J, leaving 29 bases between. The CDR3 spans 22 residues. The CDR3 sequence is CASGLSLRRDHPVDSNTGELFF. CDR3 nucleotides: TGTGCTAGTGGTTTAAGTTTGAGGCGGGACCACCCCGTCGACTCGAACACCGGGGAGCTGTTTTTT.

This clonotype was seen only a few times. The chain combines TRBV28 with TRBJ1-1, with D possibly TRBD1 on 5 matching bases. CDR1 MDHEN and CDR2 SYDVKM come from the germline V gene. This CDR3 has 15 amino acids. Deletions cut 5 bases from V and 0 bases from J, with 13 bases between. The CDR3 reads CASSPGGGMNTEAFF. CDR3 DNA sequence: TGTGCCAGCAGTCCCGGGGGAGGGATGAACACTGAAGCTTTCTTT.

The chain is built from TRBV4-1 and TRBJ1-2; TRBD1 aligns across 7 bases. Germline V CDR1 and CDR2: MGHRA, YSYEKL. V was clipped by 2 bases and J by 4 bases; unmatched bases: 7. This CDR3 is built from 15 residues. CDR3 bases: TGCGCCAGCAGCCAACTTACAGGGGCGGGCTATGGCTACACCTTC. It specifies CASSQLTGAGYGYTF.

The CDR3 here is CASSQTTGGGELFF. CDR3 bases: TGCGCCAGCAGCCAAACGACAGGGGGCGGGGAGCTGTTTTTT. The chain uses TRBV4-1 and TRBJ2-2; 9 nucleotides line up with TRBD1. Unmatched junction bases numbered 2, after V lost 2 bases and J lost 7 bases. From germline, CDR1 is MGHRA and CDR2 YSYEKL. The CDR3 runs 14 residues.

This clonotype was counted at least ten times. The rearrangement links TRBV6-2 or TRBV6-3 to TRBJ2-5; D ambiguous. The V end was cut by 0 bases, the J end by 0 bases, with 8 bases between. This CDR3 has 15 amino acids. Germline CDR1 reads MNHEY; CDR2 reads SVGEGT. CDR3 bases: TGTGCCAGCAGTTACTCGAAAGGTTACCAAGAGACCCAGTACTTC. Its protein is CASSYSKGYQETQYF.

The table lists this clonotype with a count of one. This sequence may be a read error, since a much larger clone differs from it by one base. This chain connects TRBV6-1 to TRBJ2-2; D call uncertain. This CDR3 region has 11 residues. Germline V gene lookup returns CDR1 MNHNS and CDR2 SASEGT. This CDR3 is CVSSVTGELFF. The CDR3 DNA reads TGTGTCAGCAGTGTCACCGGGGAGCTGTTTTTT.

This clonotype was counted a few times. The chain carries TRBV28 and TRBJ1-5, with D hard to call. Trimming pared 5 bases from V and 2 bases from J, leaving 13 bases between. The CDR3 runs to 15 residues. The germline gives CDR1 MDHEN, CDR2 SYDVKM. The CDR3 loop reads CASSPRTLGNQPQHF. CDR3 nucleotide sequence: TGTGCCAGCAGTCCCAGGACCTTGGGCAATCAGCCCCAGCATTTT.

This clonotype came up many times. The rearrangement joins TRBV28 to TRBJ2-5; the D call may be TRBD1 or TRBD2 (6 bases each). This CDR3 is built from 13 residues. Trimming took off 3 bases at V and 6 bases at J, with 11 bases between the two ends. From germline, CDR1 is MDHEN and CDR2 SYDVKM. CDR3 region: CASSFRGEKTQYF. The CDR3 coding sequence is TGTGCCAGCAGTTTTAGGGGGGAGAAGACCCAGTACTTC.

This clonotype was detected only a few times. V usage is TRBV20-1 and J usage is TRBJ2-6; tentatively, D is TRBD1 (6 bases). This CDR3 comprises 18 residues. Germline V lookup: CDR1 DFQATT, CDR2 SNEGSKA (reference sequence). Trimming shortened V by 0 bases and J by 0 bases, and 15 bases separated the two germline ends. The CDR3 DNA reads as TGCAGTGCTAGAGATCGGGTAGGGGGTTACTCTGGGGCCAACGTCCTGACTTTC. Encoded protein: CSARDRVGGYSGANVLTF.